Listed here is a single T cell receptor beta chain. The antigen remains undetermined. The junction had 6 bases not matched to a gene; V was cut back by 5 bases and J by 6 bases. Germline CDR1 LGHDT, CDR2 YNNKEL (reference sequence). CDR3 length: 15 amino acids. TCRdb re-called the RT-PCR reads with MiXCR, one entry per CDR3 protein. The sample has a few hundred thousand distinct CDR3 sequences; approximately 7.7% are singletons. These data come from a study of response to subunit inactivated influenza vaccine. The study's findings and limits: Only a handful of new T cells, the authors suggested, are recruited with each seasonal influenza vaccination.

This receptor was taken from a man in his fifties or sixties who received an inactivated influenza vaccine. Material: PBMCs from blood, obtained less than 30 months after vaccination. The chain carries TRBV3-1 and TRBJ2-1; 11 bases fit TRBD2. As DNA, the CDR3 is TGTGCCAGCAGCTCCCGACTAGCGGGATCCAATGAGCAGTTCTTC. This encodes CASSSRLAGSNEQFF.